Here is one TCR beta chain with its context. Germline values: CDR1 MDHEN, CDR2 SYDVKM. CDR3 size: 16 residues. V was pared by 7 bases and J by 0 bases, with 18 bases between. Since all of the isolated RNA was reverse transcribed, expressed TCRB transcripts were what got sequenced. Repertoires were generated with immunoSEQ multiplex PCR, while TCRdb's copy carries only in-frame clones and drops some. The data show about 340,000 clones, approximately 8.2% seen once. The data belong to a study of beta chain features in type 1 diabetes. The chain recombines TRBV28 with TRBJ1-1, with D possibly TRBD1 on 5 matching bases. Sequenced material: central memory CD4+ T cells from blood. The sequence was collected from a woman under 30 in good health. This chain's CDR3 is CASISPGGRVNTEAFF. For the CDR3, the DNA is TGTGCCAGCATCTCGCCCGGGGGGAGGGTGAACACTGAAGCTTTCTTT.